The clone carrying this TCR beta chain appeared many times. Its matching antigen is unknown. The junction differs from germline at one of its ends, possibly a read error. This sample is part of a study of T-cell memory formation after mild COVID-19. Study-level background: TCR clusters were largely donor specific.

Germline-derived CDR1 and CDR2 are SGHRS and YFSETQ. This CDR3 contains 12 residues. Study-wide findings and caveats: Shrinking CD4+ clones were chiefly CM and EM; CD8+ ones were chiefly EMRA. Day 37-peaking second-wave clones had unconfirmed SARS-CoV-2 specificity.

One entry per CDR3 protein results from TCRdb running MiXCR on the 5' RACE reads. The table shows hundreds of thousands of distinct CDR3 sequences, with 17% occurring only once. Sequenced sample: PBMCs or a T cell subset sorted from them (not recorded which). This sequence joins TRBV5-1 and TRBJ2-3; D not certain. This clonotype was sampled from an adult woman who had mild COVID-19 (a few samples of this study predate the infection). Cell type and time point are not known. CDR3 bases: TGTGCCAGCAGCTCTAACACAGATACGCAGTATTTT. It is translated as CASSSNTDTQYF. The full variable domain, completed using reference TRBV5-1 and TRBJ2-3, is KAGVTQTPRYLIKTRGQQVTLSCSPISGHRSVSWYQQTPGQGLQFLFEYFSETQRNKGNFPGRFSGRQFSNSRSEMNVSTLELGDSALYLCASSSNTDTQYFGPGTRLTVL.